Listed below are T cell receptor beta chains from one sample, sequenced in a study of cytomegalovirus exposure and HLA in healthy donors. Clones were read by immunoSEQ multiplex PCR, and TCRdb kept only the in-frame ones, dropping some. The listing contains around 39,000 clones. Sequenced sample: PBMCs. The source of these receptors is a male donor in good health and CMV-seronegative. CDR3s include the opening cysteine and the closing phenylalanine or tryptophan. A D gene is named only where the DNA matches it firmly.

TRBV5-1	-	TRBJ2-5	CASRGLTETQYF
TRBV6-1	-	TRBJ2-1	CAISGVTYNEQFF
TRBV5-6	-	-	CASSLASSYEQYF
TRBV6-1	-	TRBJ2-6	CASSALADRVRSSGANVLTF
TRBV27	-	TRBJ1-1	CASSYPGHNTEAFF
TRBV4-1	TRBD1	TRBJ2-5	CASSQVWGQDGETQYF
TRBV6-5	-	TRBJ2-2	CASRREEAGELFF
TRBV19	TRBD2	TRBJ2-7	CASSIVAGGRNEQYF
TRBV6-5	-	TRBJ2-5	CVLGQGRETQYF
TRBV11-3	-	TRBJ1-1	CATRAGMNTEAFF
TRBV29-1	-	TRBJ2-1	CSVVTPIETNEQFF
TRBV5-1	-	TRBJ2-4	CASSVRPGITDIQYF
TRBV28	TRBD1	TRBJ1-2	CASRSMVGQGVYGYTF
TRBV29-1	-	TRBJ2-7	CSVEKQAPPYEQYF
TRBV2	TRBD1	TRBJ1-5	CASRKQGPVDQPQHF
TRBV16	-	TRBJ2-7	CASSHRRVYEQYF
TRBV11-2	TRBD1	TRBJ1-6	CASSPGQGYSPLHF
TRBV6-5	-	TRBJ1-5	CASSSQGSNQPQHF
TRBV28	-	TRBJ1-2	CASTHPGGRNYGYTF
TRBV4-1	-	TRBJ2-1	CASSQPTRGNEQFF
TRBV29-1	TRBD2	TRBJ2-2	CSVSGGPSLINTGELFF
TRBV7-9	TRBD1	TRBJ1-2	CASSLGGAARDYGYTF
TRBV11-2	-	TRBJ2-3	CASSSAGFWGTDTQYF
TRBV6-6	-	TRBJ2-6	CASSYGETGANVLTF
TRBV6-6	-	TRBJ1-2	CAAIPGGVSHGYTF
TRBV7-2	-	TRBJ1-1	CASSWQGYTEAFF
TRBV7-2	-	TRBJ2-7	CASSLNGGPGDEQYF